The next 27 T cell receptor beta chains were all read from a single sample in a study of blood T cell repertoires in COVID-19. TCRdb's table, derived via immunoSEQ multiplex PCR, lists solely in-frame clones and lacks some. The sample carries some 240,000 clones, approximately 78% recorded once. Material for sequencing was peripheral blood. These receptors came from a woman aged 65 to 85 with COVID-19, enrolled during active disease.

This chain's CDR3 is CASSYTGGKGYEQYF. The CDR3, as DNA: TGTGCCAGCAGTTACACAGGGGGCAAGGGATACGAGCAGTACTTC. The chain carries TRBV6-5 and TRBJ2-7; 9 positions match TRBD1. V shed 2 bases and J 4 bases; nucleotides not matched to a gene: 6. CDR3 size: 15 residues. Germline CDR1 reads MNHEY; CDR2 reads SVGAGI.

This chain links TRBV5-1 with TRBJ2-7, with 9 bases identical to TRBD1. CDR3 length: 18 residues. V shed 0 bases and J 2 bases; nucleotides not matched to a gene: 12. Germline V gene lookup returns CDR1 SGHRS and CDR2 YFSETQ. The CDR3 region is CASSLVRPGQGRTYEQYF. In nucleotides, the CDR3 is TGCGCCAGCAGCTTGGTGCGTCCCGGACAGGGGAGGACCTACGAGCAGTACTTC.

The chain has TRBV6-5 and TRBJ2-7, with 8 positions matching TRBD1. CDR1 is MNHEY, CDR2 SVGAGI, per germline. The V segment lost 6 bases and the J segment 0 bases; nucleotides outside the gene matches: 4. The CDR3 length is 14 residues. CDR3 loop: CASRQTGDSYEQYF. For the CDR3, the DNA is TGTGCCAGCAGACAGACAGGGGACTCCTACGAGCAGTACTTC.

V and J are TRBV7-2 and TRBJ1-6, with 7 bases aligning to TRBD1. The CDR3 is 14 amino acids. V lost 4 bases and J lost 7; bases outside the gene matches: 4. The V gene's germline CDR1 is SGHTA and CDR2 FQGNSA. CDR3 region: CASSYDRVNSPLHF. Written as DNA, the CDR3 is TGTGCCAGCAGCTACGACAGGGTGAATTCACCCCTCCACTTT.

The chain is built from TRBV10-3 and TRBJ1-2, with D perhaps matching TRBD1 (6 bases). The CDR3 spans 14 residues. The V end was cut by 8 bases, the J end by 0 bases, with 13 bases between. CDR1 ENHRY and CDR2 SYGVKD come from the germline V gene. CDR3 region: CAIRSDSSNYGYTF. CDR3 sequence (DNA): TGTGCCATCCGATCGGACAGTTCTAACTATGGCTACACCTTC.

This chain connects TRBV19 to TRBJ2-3, with 12 bases lining up with TRBD2. This CDR3 is 13 amino acids long. Germline values: CDR1 LNHDA, CDR2 SQIVND (reference sequence). With 5 bases clipped from V and 9 bases from J, the junction kept 3 bases outside the gene matches. This CDR3 is CASSQTSGSTQYF. CDR3 coding DNA: TGTGCCAGTAGTCAGACTAGCGGGAGCACGCAGTATTTT.

This chain connects TRBV18 to TRBJ1-2; D is perhaps TRBD1 (6 bases). Germline V lookup: CDR1 KGHSH, CDR2 LQKENI. The CDR3 totals 17 residues. Trimming left V 2 bases short and J 0 bases short, with 16 bases between. The CDR3 spells CASSPRWTAVSNYGYTF. Written as DNA, the CDR3 is TGTGCCAGCTCACCAAGGTGGACAGCCGTCTCTAACTATGGCTACACCTTC.

J is TRBJ1-5 and V is TRBV29-1; D is uncertain. Trimming shortened V by 4 bases and J by 5 bases, and 12 bases separated the two germline ends. Germline V CDR1 and CDR2: SQVTM, ANQGSEA. The CDR3 covers 13 residues. CDR3 sequence (DNA): TGCAGCGTTGTAGAGGCCGGGGATCAGCCCCAGCATTTT. Translated, it gives CSVVEAGDQPQHF.

With regard to this clone: The sample contains more than one DNA sequence encoding this CDR3. The rearrangement joins TRBV6-5 to TRBJ2-7, with D possibly matching TRBD1 (6 bases). The CDR3 is 13 residues long. Looked up from germline, CDR1 is MNHEY and CDR2 is SVGAGI. Trimming shortened V by 4 bases and J by 0 bases, and 7 bases separated the two germline ends. The CDR3 region is CASSWDNSYEQYF. The DNA for the CDR3 is TGTGCCAGCAGTTGGGACAACTCCTACGAGCAGTACTTC.

The chain uses TRBV19 and TRBJ2-2; unclear D gene. Trimming cost V 4 bases and J 5 bases, with 11 bases left between them. Germline CDR1 reads LNHDA; CDR2 reads SQIVND (reference sequence). The CDR3 has 14 amino acids. For the CDR3, the DNA is TGTGCCAGTAGTACTTCAGTGTGGACCGGGGAGCTGTTTTTT. Protein product: CASSTSVWTGELFF.

This clone appeared once. This sequence joins TRBV6-5 and TRBJ1-1; TRBD1 matches at 8 bases. The CDR3 is made up of 12 amino acids. The germline V gene encodes CDR1 MNHEY and CDR2 SVGAGI. The V and J ends lost 9 bases and 7 bases, in that order; junction bases with no gene match: 7. CDR3 residues: CASTGGWLEAFF. In DNA form, the CDR3 reads TGTGCCAGTACAGGGGGTTGGCTTGAAGCTTTCTTT.

The chain links TRBV3-1 (or the pseudogene TRBV3-2) to TRBJ2-3; maybe TRBD1 (5 bases). The CDR3 covers 13 residues. Germline lookup yields CDR1 LGHDT and CDR2 YNNKEL (reference sequence). Trimming stripped 8 bases from V and 1 base from J, with 10 bases between. CDR3 sequence reads: CASHKQGTDTQYF. CDR3 nucleotide sequence: TGTGCCAGCCACAAACAGGGCACAGATACGCAGTATTTT.

The rearrangement joins TRBV7-3 to TRBJ2-1; TRBD2 matches 10 bases. CDR1 is SGHTA and CDR2 is FQGTGA in the germline V gene. With 5 bases clipped from V and 7 bases from J, the junction kept 20 bases outside the gene matches. The CDR3 runs 19 residues. The CDR3 is CASSPQPGTSVPRGNEQFF. CDR3 coding DNA: TGTGCCAGCAGCCCCCAACCGGGGACTAGCGTACCGAGAGGGAATGAGCAGTTCTTC. The full variable domain, rest sourced from reference TRBV7-3 and TRBJ2-1, is GAGVSQTPSNKVTEKGKYVELRCDPISGHTALYWYRQSLGQGPEFLIYFQGTGAADDSGLPNDRFFAVRPEGSVSTLKIQRTERGDSAVYLCASSPQPGTSVPRGNEQFFGPGTRLTVL.

The chain couples TRBV20-1 to TRBJ2-6, with D tentatively TRBD2 (6 bases). The CDR3 covers 15 residues. The germline V gene encodes CDR1 DFQATT and CDR2 SNEGSKA (reference sequence). The ends were cut back, 3 bases at V and 2 bases at J, with 11 bases in the middle. CDR3 in DNA: TGCAGTGCTAGTGACGGGAGACCTGGGGCCAACGTCCTGACTTTC. This sequence encodes CSASDGRPGANVLTF.

This chain links TRBV6-2 or TRBV6-3 with TRBJ2-7; a possible D gene is TRBD1 (6 bases). The CDR3 runs 13 residues. V dropped 6 bases and J dropped 2 bases, with 11 bases sitting between them. Germline V gene data show CDR1 as MNHEY and CDR2 as SVGEGT. As DNA, the CDR3 is TGTGCCAGCAGCACCGGGACACCCTACGAGCAGTACTTC. Its protein product is CASSTGTPYEQYF.

The chain employs TRBV5-1 and TRBJ2-2; maybe TRBD1 (5 bases). V lost 6 bases and J lost 1, with 16 bases in between. Looked up from germline, CDR1 is SGHRS and CDR2 is YFSETQ. The CDR3 spans 16 residues. CDR3 sequence reads: CASTSSEQGNTGELFF. The CDR3 coding sequence is TGCGCCAGCACTTCGAGCGAGCAGGGGAACACCGGGGAGCTGTTTTTT.

This chain links TRBV7-3 with TRBJ2-3, with 7 bases matching TRBD2. The CDR3 consists of 14 residues. Trimming at V came to 3 bases and at J to 1 base, leaving 1 base not matched to a gene. Germline V CDR1 and CDR2: SGHTA, FQGTGA. The CDR3 loop reads CASSFAGGTDTQYF. The CDR3 region has the DNA TGTGCCAGCAGCTTCGCGGGAGGCACAGATACGCAGTATTTT.

This clone has just a few counts. The J gene is TRBJ2-1, the V gene TRBV6-2 or TRBV6-3; TRBD2 matches at 10 bases. V was pared by 6 bases and J by 7 bases, with 9 bases of the junction left unmatched. Germline V gene data show CDR1 as MNHEY and CDR2 as SVGEGT. There are 15 residues in the CDR3. The CDR3 DNA reads TGTGCCAGCAGCCCCGCCATGACTAGCGGGAATGAGCAGTTCTTC. This codes for CASSPAMTSGNEQFF.

The CDR3 DNA reads TGCGCCAGTTCTCAAGGGGGACAAGGAAAAGATACGCAGTATTTT. The encoded protein is CASSQGGQGKDTQYF. J is TRBJ2-3 and V is TRBV10-1; TRBD1 is a possible D gene (6 bases). The germline V and J ends were trimmed by 9 bases and 5 bases, with 21 bases remaining between them. This CDR3 has 15 amino acids. The germline V gene has CDR1 WNHNN and CDR2 SYGVQD (reference sequence).

The J gene is TRBJ1-1, the V gene TRBV29-1; D is unresolved. The CDR3 sequence is 13 residues long. Trimming took off 2 bases at V and 7 bases at J, with 14 bases between the two ends. Germline loops: CDR1 SQVTM, CDR2 ANQGSEA. CDR3 nucleotides: TGCAGCGTTGAATTTGGCAACAACGATGAAGCTTTCTTT. Translated, it gives CSVEFGNNDEAFF.

The rearrangement joins TRBV12-3 or TRBV12-4 to TRBJ2-2; the D gene is possibly TRBD1 (5 bases). This CDR3 region has 13 residues. Trimming shortened V by 6 bases and J by 4 bases, and 9 bases separated the two germline ends. As DNA, the CDR3 is TGTGCCAGCAGGGGGCAGGCCACCGGGGAGCTGTTTTTT. It translates to CASRGQATGELFF.

The gene calls are TRBV28 and TRBJ2-7; TRBD2 is a possible D gene (5 bases). Germline-derived CDR1 and CDR2 are MDHEN and SYDVKM. CDR3 length: 14 residues. Deletions cut 2 bases from V and 5 bases from J, with 13 bases between. The CDR3 spells CASSLRGRVNEQYF. In DNA, the CDR3 is TGTGCCAGCAGTTTACGTGGGAGAGTCAACGAGCAGTACTTC.

The count of this clone is one. This rearrangement joins TRBV5-6 to TRBJ1-3, with D unclear. This CDR3 contains 19 residues. From germline, CDR1 is SGHDT and CDR2 YYEEEE. Trimming cost V 0 bases and J 0 bases, with 19 bases left between them. As DNA, the CDR3 is TGTGCCAGCAGCTTGGTCCGGCACCTCAGCGAGGCCTCTGGAAACACCATATATTTT. It yields the protein CASSLVRHLSEASGNTIYF.

The rearrangement links TRBV9 to TRBJ1-1; maybe TRBD1 (5 bases). CDR1 SGDLS and CDR2 YYNGEE come from the germline V gene. The CDR3 runs to 14 residues. The V and J ends lost 2 bases and 2 bases respectively, with 10 bases between them. The CDR3 here is CASSVGPTNTEAFF. DNA for the CDR3: TGTGCCAGCAGCGTGGGGCCTACTAACACTGAAGCTTTCTTT.

The CDR3 sequence is CASSLGLAGGYEQYF. CDR3 DNA sequence: TGTGCCAGCAGCCTTGGGCTAGCGGGAGGCTACGAGCAGTACTTC. This chain uses TRBV14 with TRBJ2-7; the match to TRBD2 covers 11 bases. With V trimmed by 4 bases and J by 3 bases, 5 bases remained unmatched. In germline, CDR1 is SGHDN, CDR2 FVKESK. The CDR3 totals 15 residues.

V gene TRBV30 combines with J gene TRBJ2-1; D gene unclear. The CDR3 totals 16 residues. V lost 2 bases to trimming and J lost 4 bases, with 18 bases between them. Germline V gives CDR1 GTSNPN, CDR2 SVGIG (reference sequence). CDR3 residues: CAWSPTVVPTYNEQFF. The CDR3 DNA is TGTGCCTGGAGTCCTACAGTGGTTCCTACATACAATGAGCAGTTCTTC. The full variable domain, rest sourced from reference TRBV30 and TRBJ2-1, is SQTIHQWPATLVQPVGSPLSLECTVEGTSNPNLYWYRQAAGRGLQLLFYSVGIGQISSEVPQNLSASRPQDRQFILSSKKLLLSDSGFYLCAWSPTVVPTYNEQFFGPGTRLTVL.

The V and J genes are TRBV10-3 and TRBJ2-3; D not certain. CDR3 length: 13 amino acids. V gave up 8 bases and J gave up 1 base, with 10 bases separating them. The germline V gene has CDR1 ENHRY and CDR2 SYGVKD. DNA for the CDR3: TGTGCCATCCGCTCCCAGGGCACAGATACGCAGTATTTT. It is translated as CAIRSQGTDTQYF.